This entry lists 10 T cell receptor beta chains sequenced from one sample in a study of blood T cells in healthy people across ages. PCR was performed a second time for about 7 to 12 cycles using a sample-barcoded 5' primer and a J-beta primer mix. Via MiXCR, TCRdb re-called the 5' RACE reads, giving one row per CDR3 protein. This sample yields 540,000 or so distinct CDR3 sequences, of which less than 25% are seen a single time; less than 9% belongs to the top ten. The sample was also reused in another study, on T cells of mothers and their children.

What was sequenced was blood. The receptors originated from a boy aged 10-17 years in good health.

This clonotype has only one observation. The chain uses TRBV9 and TRBJ2-7, with D possibly called TRBD1 or TRBD2 (6 bases each). Germline CDR1 reads SGDLS; CDR2 reads YYNGEE. The CDR3 covers 15 residues. Deletions cut 3 bases from V and 5 bases from J, with 18 bases between. The CDR3 DNA sequence: TGTGCCAGCAGCGCCTCCGTAGGGGGGCGCGACGAGCAGTACTTC. Its translation is CASSASVGGRDEQYF.

The J gene is TRBJ2-1, the V gene TRBV2, with D perhaps TRBD2 (7 bases). This CDR3 contains 15 residues. Germline-derived CDR1 and CDR2 are SNHLY and FYNNEI. The V end lost 10 bases, the J end lost 2 bases, and 18 bases lay between the germline ends. DNA of the CDR3: TGTGCCACCAGAGGGACGGGGGGCCCCTACAATGAGCAGTTCTTC. It encodes CATRGTGGPYNEQFF.

This clonotype was detected a few times. V is TRBV2 and J is TRBJ2-7, with TRBD1 matching 7 bases. Germline loops: CDR1 SNHLY, CDR2 FYNNEI. There are 13 residues in the CDR3. Trimming at V came to 7 bases and at J to 2 bases, leaving 5 bases not matched to a gene. CDR3 DNA: TGTGCCAGCACCGACGGACAGGCCTACGAGCAGTACTTC. Translating gives CASTDGQAYEQYF. Variable domain in full (rest from reference TRBV2 and TRBJ2-7): EPEVTQTPSHQVTQMGQEVILRCVPISNHLYFYWYRQILGQKVEFLVSFYNNEISEKSEIFDDQFSVERPDGSNFTLKIRSTKLEDSAMYFCASTDGQAYEQYFGPGTRLTVT.

The rearrangement uses TRBV3-1 and TRBJ1-2; tentative D call: TRBD1 (5 bases). Trimming shortened V by 4 bases and J by 9 bases, and 15 bases separated the two germline ends. The CDR3 loop spans 13 amino acids. Germline CDR1 is LGHDT and CDR2 is YNNKEL (reference sequence). CDR3 amino acids: CASSPTSQGRYTF. CDR3 bases: TGTGCCAGCAGCCCTACCTCCCAGGGACGCTACACCTTC. Variable domain in full (rest from reference TRBV3-1 and TRBJ1-2): DTAVSQTPKYLVTQMGNDKSIKCEQNLGHDTMYWYKQDSKKFLKIMFSYNNKELIINETVPNRFSPKSPDKAHLNLHINSLELGDSAVYFCASSPTSQGRYTFGSGTRLTVV.

The chain has TRBV7-2 and TRBJ2-1, with a possible D match to TRBD2 (6 bases). This CDR3 spans 14 amino acids. The germline CDR1 and CDR2 sequences are SGHTA and FQGNSA. Trimming cost V 3 bases and J 4 bases, with 10 bases left between them. The CDR3 here is CASSFRLVYNEQFF. CDR3 nucleotides: TGTGCCAGCAGCTTTCGACTAGTTTACAATGAGCAGTTCTTC.

Only a few counts were recorded for this clonotype. V gene TRBV27 combines with J gene TRBJ2-1, with D possibly TRBD2 on 5 matching bases. The CDR3 loop spans 16 amino acids. Trimming removed 7 bases from V and 0 bases from J, with 16 bases in between. The germline V gene has CDR1 MNHEY and CDR2 SMNVEV (reference sequence). The CDR3 region is CASTPLEGLSYNEQFF. CDR3 nucleotides: TGTGCCAGCACGCCCCTCGAGGGCCTCTCCTACAATGAGCAGTTCTTC.

This chain uses TRBV7-9 with TRBJ1-1; a weak D match, TRBD1 (6 bases). Germline lookup yields CDR1 SEHNR and CDR2 FQNEAQ (reference sequence). V lost 3 bases to trimming and J lost 4 bases, with 18 bases between them. The CDR3 length is 16 residues. In DNA form, the CDR3 reads TGTGCCAGCAGCTTGAGCTCGCCAGGGGTGAGCACTGAAGCTTTCTTT. Its protein product is CASSLSSPGVSTEAFF.

This clonotype was observed a few times. The chain links TRBV29-1 to TRBJ2-7; tentative D call: TRBD2 (6 bases). The CDR3 covers 12 residues. With 7 bases removed from V and 2 bases from J, the gap between germline ends came to 12 bases. Germline V gene sequence: CDR1 SQVTM, CDR2 ANQGSEA. The CDR3 is CSGARGTYEQYF. CDR3 DNA: TGCAGCGGGGCCCGGGGGACCTACGAGCAGTACTTC.

The V and J genes are TRBV7-3 and TRBJ1-5; a possible D gene is TRBD1 (5 bases). The germline CDR1 and CDR2 sequences are SGHTA and FQGTGA. Trimming removed 3 bases at V and 7 bases at J, with 10 bases between. The CDR3 consists of 13 residues. The CDR3 spells CASSLWRGQPQHF. Written as DNA, the CDR3 is TGTGCCAGCAGCTTGTGGAGGGGCCAGCCCCAGCATTTT.

This clonotype has ten or more counts. The chain carries TRBV6-2 or TRBV6-3 and TRBJ2-7; D is tentatively TRBD1 or TRBD2 (5 bases each). Germline V gives CDR1 MNHEY, CDR2 SVGEGT. V was shortened by 2 bases and J by 3 bases, with 8 bases between the two germline ends. The CDR3 is 13 amino acids. The CDR3 loop is CASSYGGFYEQYF. The CDR3 nucleotides read TGTGCCAGCAGTTACGGGGGTTTCTACGAGCAGTACTTC.